This TCR beta chain was identified in a study of blood T cell repertoires in COVID-19. As for the study in general: Whether acute or convalescent, the COVID-19 samples came from the United States, Italy and Spain. PBMCs, B-cell-depleted T cells, or T cells provided the cDNA or gDNA that made up the material.

In the original analysis: Reference gene primer amplification gave nucleated cell count estimates. The assay was immunoSEQ multiplex PCR, and TCRdb's table has in-frame clones only and misses some. The DNA gave D and trimming, while V, J and clone size come from that table. This sample has about 250,000 clones, with around 88% found just once. This clone occurred once. This CDR3 region has 18 residues. Germline V gene lookup returns CDR1 KGHDR and CDR2 SFDVKD. J gave up 0 bases and V 3 bases, and 6 bases lay outside the gene matches. V gene TRBV24-1 combines with J gene TRBJ2-6; 8 bases match TRBD1. This sequence was found in a man in his forties with active or convalescent COVID-19. The sample taken for sequencing was peripheral blood. CDR3 amino acids: CATSDPGQANSGANVLTF. In DNA, the CDR3 is TGTGCCACCAGTGATCCGGGACAGGCAAACTCTGGGGCCAACGTCCTGACTTTC.